This passage covers 12 T cell receptor beta chains from one sample sequenced in a study of control samples from healthy donors and cancer patients. TCRdb's table, derived via immunoSEQ multiplex PCR, lists solely in-frame clones and lacks some. The sample includes 100,000 to 150,000 clones, 91% of them seen just once. The sequencing sample was made of blood. These receptors came from a man aged 18 to 30 in good health.

The chain joins TRBV6-5 to TRBJ1-5, with D possibly TRBD1 on 5 matching bases. The CDR3 contains 13 residues. V was pared by 6 bases and J by 6 bases, with 12 bases between. The germline gives CDR1 MNHEY, CDR2 SVGAGI. This CDR3 is CASSWSRGQPQHF. DNA for the CDR3: TGTGCCAGCAGCTGGTCGAGGGGTCAGCCCCAGCATTTT.

This chain connects TRBV9 to TRBJ2-7, with 9 bases aligning to TRBD2. The J segment lost 0 bases and the V segment lost 4 bases, leaving 5 bases of the junction unmatched. The length of the CDR3 is 15 residues. Per the germline V gene, CDR1 is SGDLS and CDR2 is YYNGEE. CDR3 sequence: CASSRQRGDSYEQYF. CDR3 nucleotide sequence: TGTGCCAGCAGCCGACAGCGGGGGGACTCCTACGAGCAGTACTTC.

The chain couples TRBV11-3 to TRBJ2-2; D is possibly TRBD1 (6 bases). The CDR3 spans 14 residues. With 4 bases removed from V and 7 bases from J, the gap between germline ends came to 13 bases. Germline V gene data show CDR1 as SGHNT and CDR2 as YENEEA. The CDR3 region is CASSSLQGSGELFF. As DNA, the CDR3 is TGTGCCAGCAGCTCATTGCAGGGGAGCGGGGAGCTGTTTTTT.

The chain has TRBV7-6 and TRBJ2-7; D ambiguous. Germline values: CDR1 SGHVS, CDR2 FNYEAQ. The length of the CDR3 is 16 residues. Trimming removed 5 bases from V and 2 bases from J, with 19 bases in between. The CDR3 DNA follows: TGTGCCAGCAGCGACCCTAGAGGCGCTGGGGCCTACGAGCAGTACTTC. Amino acids: CASSDPRGAGAYEQYF.

The rearrangement joins TRBV2 to TRBJ1-1, with a possible D match to TRBD1 (5 bases). The ends were cut back, 6 bases at V and 1 base at J, with 18 bases in the middle. The CDR3 extends over 16 amino acids. Germline values: CDR1 SNHLY, CDR2 FYNNEI. The CDR3 region is CASSPPGGRQNTEAFF. The DNA of the CDR3 is TGTGCCAGCAGCCCGCCGGGGGGACGGCAGAACACTGAAGCTTTCTTT.

This rearrangement joins TRBV19 to TRBJ1-1, with 10 bases matching TRBD1. The CDR3 spans 14 residues. J was trimmed by 5 bases and V by 6 bases; bases with no gene match: 6. Germline CDR1 LNHDA, CDR2 SQIVND (reference sequence). The CDR3 sequence: CASSDRGPPTEAFF. In nucleotides, the CDR3 is TGTGCCAGTAGCGACAGGGGGCCTCCGACTGAAGCTTTCTTT.

The chain is built from TRBV5-1 and TRBJ1-4; D is uncertain. The germline V gene encodes CDR1 SGHRS and CDR2 YFSETQ. This CDR3 is 13 amino acids long. The V end was cut by 3 bases, the J end by 8 bases, with 11 bases between. The CDR3 region has the DNA TGCGCCAGCAGCTGGACTGTCCGCGAAAAACTGTTTTTT. Amino acids: CASSWTVREKLFF. The whole variable domain, remainder taken from reference TRBV5-1 and TRBJ1-4, is KAGVTQTPRYLIKTRGQQVTLSCSPISGHRSVSWYQQTPGQGLQFLFEYFSETQRNKGNFPGRFSGRQFSNSRSEMNVSTLELGDSALYLCASSWTVREKLFFGSGTQLSVL.

The chain is built from TRBV6-6 and TRBJ1-5, with a possible D match to TRBD1 (5 bases). V was clipped by 8 bases and J by 2 bases, with 13 bases between them. The CDR3 is made up of 14 amino acids. Germline CDR1 and CDR2: MNHNY and SVGAGI (reference sequence). CDR3 loop: CASRDGGGNQPQHF. The CDR3 DNA follows: TGTGCCAGCCGCGACGGAGGGGGCAATCAGCCCCAGCATTTT.

The chain couples TRBV19 to TRBJ1-5, with a possible D match to TRBD1 (6 bases). Trimming removed 1 base at V and 10 bases at J, with 17 bases between. Germline-derived CDR1 and CDR2 are LNHDA and SQIVND (reference sequence). This CDR3 is 15 amino acids long. CDR3 sequence: CASSIVGQGPQPQHF. In DNA form, the CDR3 reads TGTGCCAGTAGTATAGTGGGCCAGGGGCCTCAACCCCAGCATTTT.

The chain links TRBV3-1 (or the pseudogene TRBV3-2) to TRBJ1-6; tentatively, D is TRBD1 (5 bases). Germline V CDR1 and CDR2: LGHDT, YNNKEL (reference sequence). The CDR3 runs to 15 residues. V shed 1 base and J shed 9 bases, with 13 bases lying between them. The CDR3 DNA is TGTGCCAGCAGCCAAGTGGGGACCAATATTTCACCCCTCCACTTT. Residues: CASSQVGTNISPLHF.

This clone has more than one count but fewer than ten. The gene calls are TRBV11-2 and TRBJ1-2; a possible D gene is TRBD1 (5 bases). This CDR3 contains 15 residues. Germline V gene sequence: CDR1 SGHAT, CDR2 FQNNGV. V was pared by 1 base and J by 4 bases, with 13 bases between. The DNA of the CDR3 is TGTGCCAGCAGCTTAGTGGGGCTGGGGAGCTATGGCTACACCTTC. Its translation is CASSLVGLGSYGYTF.

In its sample, this clone was seen once. The rearrangement links TRBV5-1 to TRBJ2-5, with 7 bases that match TRBD1. The CDR3 loop spans 16 amino acids. Germline-derived CDR1 and CDR2 are SGHRS and YFSETQ. Unmatched junction bases numbered 8, after V lost 0 bases and J lost 3 bases. The CDR3 reads CASSLGRITGEETQYF. For the CDR3, the DNA is TGCGCCAGCAGCTTGGGGCGCATTACAGGGGAAGAGACCCAGTACTTC.